The clone carrying this TCR beta chain was seen a few times. The record originates from a study of early T cells in non-severe SARS-CoV-2 infection. TCRdb re-analysed the 5' RACE reads in MiXCR, keeping a single row per CDR3 protein. Here the sample spans roughly 120,000 distinct CDR3 sequences, more than 13% being singletons. What was sequenced was whole blood. The clonotype comes from an adult who was a healthcare worker with PCR-confirmed SARS-CoV-2 infection or an uninfected control (not recorded which).

DNA for the CDR3: TGTGCCAGCAGCCAAGACCCCCGAGATACGCAGTATTTT. This sequence encodes CASSQDPRDTQYF. The V gene is TRBV4-2, the J gene TRBJ2-3; D not resolved. The CDR3 length is 13 residues. Germline-derived CDR1 and CDR2 are LGHNA and YNFKEQ. Trimming removed 0 bases at V and 5 bases at J, with 6 bases between.